This TCR beta chain was captured by sequencing in a study of OX40 agonist ivuxolimab in advanced cancers. Study-wide background: Three patients, one with hepatocellular carcinoma and two with cutaneous melanoma, achieved partial responses.

Sampling of blood occurred at baseline, cycle 4 day 1, and cycle 7 day 1. A remark on this clone: The antigen is not known.

Sequenced by immunoSEQ multiplex PCR; TCRdb stores in-frame clones only, minus some. The table has 75,000 to 100,000 clones, around nine tenths seen once. Overall study findings and caveats: Relatively little clonal expansion, among the lowest observed, appeared in partial responders at 0.1-3.0 mg/kg.

The CDR3 is 17 amino acids. The trim removed 4 bases at V and 3 bases at J, leaving 10 bases unmatched. Germline loops: CDR1 SGHKS, CDR2 YYEKEE (reference sequence). This sequence was found in an adult with an advanced solid tumor such as melanoma, head and neck, liver or kidney cancer. Sequences were derived from CD4+ or CD8+ T cells sorted from blood, sampled in a trial of the OX40 agonist ivuxolimab. The J gene is TRBJ2-7, the V gene TRBV5-5; TRBD2 aligns across 13 bases. As DNA, the CDR3 is TGTGCCAGCAGCATGGGACTAGCGGGACCGGAAATCTACGAGCAGTACTTC. It codes for CASSMGLAGPEIYEQYF.